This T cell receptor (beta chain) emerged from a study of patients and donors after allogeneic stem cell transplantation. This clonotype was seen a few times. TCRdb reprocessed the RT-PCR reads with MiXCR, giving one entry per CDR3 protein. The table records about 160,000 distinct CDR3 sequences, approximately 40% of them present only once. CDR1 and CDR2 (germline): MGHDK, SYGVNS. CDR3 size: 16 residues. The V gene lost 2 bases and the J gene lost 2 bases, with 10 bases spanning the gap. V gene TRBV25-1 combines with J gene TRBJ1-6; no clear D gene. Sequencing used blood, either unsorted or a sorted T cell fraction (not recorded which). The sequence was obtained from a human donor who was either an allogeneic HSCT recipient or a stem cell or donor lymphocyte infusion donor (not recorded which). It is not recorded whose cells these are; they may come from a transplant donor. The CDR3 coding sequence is TGTGCCAGCAGTGAAGCGGTTGGGGCCTATAATTCACCCCTCCACTTT. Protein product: CASSEAVGAYNSPLHF.